The source of this T cell receptor beta chain is a study of blood T cell repertoires in COVID-19. For the study at large: COVID-19 samples from acute and convalescent phases originated in the United States, Italy and Spain. The cDNA or gDNA used as material had been derived from T cells, B-cell-depleted T cells, or PBMCs.

The J segment lost 10 bases and the V segment lost 0 bases, leaving 7 bases of the junction unmatched. The CDR3 runs 15 residues. Germline V lookup: CDR1 MNHNY, CDR2 SVGAGI (reference sequence). TCRdb's table, derived via immunoSEQ multiplex PCR, lists solely in-frame clones and lacks some. This table has fewer than 350,000 clones, about 89% appearing once. The TCR comes from a woman aged 45-60 years who had recovered from COVID-19. V usage is TRBV6-6 and J usage is TRBJ2-1, with 9 bases fitting TRBD2. The sample comprised peripheral blood. The CDR3 sequence: CASSYSSGRGREQFF. The DNA for the CDR3 is TGTGCCAGCAGTTACTCTAGCGGGAGAGGCCGAGAGCAGTTCTTC.